The 20 T cell receptor beta chains presented below share a single source sample, sequenced in a study of regulatory T cells in long-lasting Graves disease. Library construction for TCR beta used iRepertoire HTBI primers and Arm-PCR of CDR3 regions. A single record per CDR3 protein comes from TCRdb applying MiXCR to the multiplex PCR reads. The table shows approximately 690,000 distinct CDR3 sequences, with about 30% occurring only once. Time point reported: persistent/refractory GD, antithyroid drugs over 5 years with positive TRAb. The TCR library was made from RNA that had been extracted from PBMCs in TRIzol. The input for sequencing was peripheral blood mononuclear cells (PBMCs), taken when the disease was refractory, from a patient treated with antithyroid drugs. The source of these receptors is a female donor with Graves disease.

The sample holds a few counts of this clonotype. This rearrangement joins TRBV6-1 to TRBJ2-3; no firm D call. The V gene's germline CDR1 is MNHNS and CDR2 SASEGT. This CDR3 has 15 amino acids. Trimming left V 6 bases short and J 0 bases short, with 13 bases between. The CDR3 DNA follows: TGTGCCAGCAGCCCCTGGGCGGCCAGCACAGATACGCAGTATTTT. Translated, it gives CASSPWAASTDTQYF.

In the case of this clonotype: This could be a read error, since a much larger clone is one nucleotide away. The chain employs TRBV12-3 or TRBV12-4 and TRBJ1-1, with no clear D. The CDR3 is 14 residues long. The CDR3 DNA follows: TGTGCCAGCAGTTTACTTGTCATGAACACTGAAGCTTTATTT. Protein product: CASSLLVMNTEALF.

The chain couples TRBV2 to TRBJ2-6, with D unclear. Germline V lookup: CDR1 SNHLY, CDR2 FYNNEI. V lost 10 bases to trimming and J lost 4 bases, with 14 bases between them. The CDR3 has 14 amino acids. The CDR3 nucleotides are TGTGCCACCCTTCCTAAGGGAGGGGCCAACGTCCTGACTTTC. This sequence encodes CATLPKGGANVLTF.

This chain links TRBV27 with TRBJ2-2, with TRBD1 identical over 8 bases. J gave up 1 base and V 4 bases, and 5 bases lay outside the gene matches. The germline V gene has CDR1 MNHEY and CDR2 SMNVEV (reference sequence). The CDR3 totals 16 residues. Written as DNA, the CDR3 is TGTGCCAGCAGTTGGACAGGGATTCTGAACACCGGGGAGCTGTTTTTT. It yields the protein CASSWTGILNTGELFF.

This clonotype was seen a few times. The CDR3, as DNA: TGTGCCAGCAGCTTAGCGGGGAGGGACCATGGCTACACCTTC. This codes for CASSLAGRDHGYTF. The V gene is TRBV11-2, the J gene TRBJ1-2; tentative D call: TRBD1 (5 bases). V lost 1 base and J 6 bases, leaving 12 bases between the germline ends. This CDR3 has 14 amino acids. Per the germline V gene, CDR1 is SGHAT and CDR2 is FQNNGV.

This clonotype was picked up many times. This rearrangement joins TRBV6-1 to TRBJ2-7; D is ambiguous. The CDR3 sequence is 12 residues long. Trimming took 8 bases from V and 3 from J, leaving 11 bases between them. Germline CDR1 MNHNS, CDR2 SASEGT. This CDR3 reads CASAGEDYEQYF. CDR3 coding DNA: TGTGCCAGCGCCGGTGAGGACTACGAGCAGTACTTC.

The chain uses TRBV19 and TRBJ1-5, with TRBD1 identical over 8 bases. Germline CDR1 is LNHDA and CDR2 is SQIVND (reference sequence). The CDR3 spans 14 residues. J gave up 7 bases and V 4 bases, and 6 bases lay outside the gene matches. The chain's CDR3 is CASSTGQGGQPQHF. For the CDR3, the DNA is TGTGCCAGTAGTACAGGACAGGGAGGGCAGCCCCAGCATTTT.

This chain uses TRBV7-3 with TRBJ2-3, with no clear D. This CDR3 region has 14 residues. From germline, CDR1 is SGHTA and CDR2 FQGTGA. V was shortened by 1 base and J by 6 bases, with 11 bases between the two germline ends. In nucleotides, the CDR3 is TGTGCCAGCAGCTTAAGTTCGCGTTCGGATACGCAGTATTTT. Translation gives CASSLSSRSDTQYF.

This clonotype appeared a few times. The chain employs TRBV19 and TRBJ1-1, with D tentatively TRBD1 (6 bases). Between the trimmed V and J ends, which lost 5 bases and 4 bases, there was a span of 17 bases. The germline V gene encodes CDR1 LNHDA and CDR2 SQIVND (reference sequence). CDR3 length: 15 residues. The CDR3 DNA sequence: TGTGCCAGTAGTTTCCCGCAGGGGAAGACCACTGAAGCTTTCTTT. This translates into CASSFPQGKTTEAFF.

Only a few counts were recorded for this clonotype. The V call is TRBV20-1, the J call TRBJ1-6; a possible D gene is TRBD1 (5 bases). This CDR3 is 13 amino acids long. The germline V gene has CDR1 DFQATT and CDR2 SNEGSKA (reference sequence). Deletions cut 4 bases from V and 10 bases from J, with 14 bases between. The CDR3 sequence: CSAIRQRESPLHF. In nucleotides, the CDR3 is TGCAGTGCTATCCGACAGAGAGAATCACCCCTCCACTTT.

This clonotype was observed many times. This sequence joins TRBV28 and TRBJ2-7; maybe TRBD2 (6 bases). Germline CDR1 reads MDHEN; CDR2 reads SYDVKM. The CDR3 contains 16 residues. V lost 5 bases, J lost 0 bases, and 17 bases lay in between. Here the CDR3 DNA reads TGTGCCAGCAGTCCCGGTGGACTACTAAGCTCCTACGAGCAGTACTTC. Translation gives CASSPGGLLSSYEQYF.

A few counts support this clonotype. The rearrangement joins TRBV28 to TRBJ1-5, with D perhaps TRBD1 (5 bases). CDR1 MDHEN and CDR2 SYDVKM come from the germline V gene. This CDR3 has 14 amino acids. V lost 7 bases, J lost 6 bases, and 16 bases lay in between. The CDR3 DNA reads as TGTGCCAGCACCTCGCGAGGGGTTCGTCAGCCCCAGCATTTT. As protein: CASTSRGVRQPQHF.

This clonotype was counted only a few times. The chain recombines TRBV20-1 with TRBJ1-1; tentative D call: TRBD1 (5 bases). From germline, CDR1 is DFQATT and CDR2 SNEGSKA (reference sequence). This CDR3 comprises 14 residues. The V end lost 1 base, the J end lost 4 bases, and 13 bases lay between the germline ends. The CDR3, as DNA: TGCAGTGCTAGAGGCCGGCAGGGTAGCACTGAAGCTTTCTTT. Translation gives CSARGRQGSTEAFF.

This clonotype was detected once. The rearrangement joins TRBV6-2 or TRBV6-3 to TRBJ2-3; a weak D match, TRBD2 (6 bases). The V gene lost 5 bases and the J gene lost 0 bases, with 15 bases spanning the gap. The CDR3 consists of 16 residues. Germline CDR1 is MNHEY and CDR2 is SVGEGT. CDR3 coding DNA: TGTGCCAGCAGTAGAGGTAGCGGAGCAAGCACAGATACGCAGTATTTT. Translation gives CASSRGSGASTDTQYF.

This clonotype occurred a few times. This sequence joins TRBV12-3 or TRBV12-4 and TRBJ1-1; D is unclear. The CDR3 loop spans 14 amino acids. V lost 5 bases to trimming and J lost 1 base, with 11 bases between them. The CDR3 region is CASSQDSPNTEAFF. As DNA, the CDR3 is TGTGCCAGCAGTCAGGACTCTCCGAACACTGAAGCTTTCTTT.

This clonotype has a single count. The chain carries TRBV19 and TRBJ1-1; 11 positions match TRBD1. V was pared by 6 bases and J by 5 bases, with 5 bases of the junction left unmatched. There are 14 residues in the CDR3. CDR1 is LNHDA and CDR2 is SQIVND in the germline V gene (reference sequence). The CDR3 DNA reads TGTGCCAGTAGAACGGGACAGGGGGGGACTGAAGCTTTCTTT. Protein sequence: CASRTGQGGTEAFF.

The chain is built from TRBV18 and TRBJ1-1, with TRBD1 as a possible D gene (5 bases). Looked up from germline, CDR1 is KGHSH and CDR2 is LQKENI. CDR3 length: 16 amino acids. The ends were cut back, 0 bases at V and 4 bases at J, with 15 bases in the middle. DNA of the CDR3: TGTGCCAGCTCACCACCGCTTTTGAGGCAGGGCACTGAAGCTTTCTTT. This encodes CASSPPLLRQGTEAFF.

This clonotype has at least ten counts. CDR3 sequence reads: CATSRGMGQSYEQYF. The CDR3 DNA reads TGTGCCACCAGCAGAGGAATGGGACAGAGCTACGAGCAGTACTTC. The chain carries TRBV15 and TRBJ2-7; 7 bases are a match to TRBD1. V was clipped by 1 base and J by 3 bases; unmatched bases: 6. Germline V gene lookup returns CDR1 LNHNV and CDR2 YYDKDF (reference sequence). This CDR3 spans 15 amino acids.

This clonotype has more than one count but fewer than ten. The chain has TRBV19 and TRBJ2-7; D may be TRBD1 or TRBD2 (5 bases each). V was clipped by 1 base and J by 0 bases, with 13 bases between them. The CDR3 has 16 amino acids. CDR1 is LNHDA and CDR2 is SQIVND in the germline V gene (reference sequence). CDR3 coding DNA: TGTGCCAGTAGTATAGCAACCGGGGCAACCTCCTACGAGCAGTACTTC. The encoded protein is CASSIATGATSYEQYF.

Many counts were recorded for this clonotype. V usage is TRBV12-5 and J usage is TRBJ1-2; D unclear. V was shortened by 1 base and J by 4 bases, with 7 bases between the two germline ends. Germline lookup yields CDR1 LGHNT and CDR2 FRNRAP. The length of the CDR3 is 13 residues. CDR3 protein: CASGLARIYGYTF. The DNA for the CDR3 is TGTGCTAGTGGTTTGGCTCGAATCTATGGCTACACCTTC.